The 11 T cell receptor beta chains given below trace back to one sample, sequenced in a study of blood T cell repertoires in COVID-19. TCRdb's copy holds only in-frame clones and misses some; the assay was immunoSEQ multiplex PCR. The table includes over 120,000 clones, approximately 80% detected once. The sample comprised peripheral blood. The receptors were gathered from a human donor in a cohort sampled during active COVID-19.

The chain couples TRBV20-1 to TRBJ2-1, with TRBD2 matching 9 bases. Germline V gene sequence: CDR1 DFQATT, CDR2 SNEGSKA (reference sequence). V lost 3 bases, J lost 8 bases, and 11 bases stayed unmatched. This CDR3 is 15 amino acids long. CDR3 sequence (DNA): TGCAGTGCTAGTGGCCGGGGGCGGGGGGGACATGAGCAGTTCTTC. Protein product: CSASGRGRGGHEQFF.

The chain combines TRBV15 with TRBJ2-7, with TRBD1 identical over 7 bases. Germline-derived CDR1 and CDR2 are LNHNV and YYDKDF (reference sequence). The CDR3 has 16 amino acids. The J segment lost 5 bases and the V segment lost 5 bases, leaving 15 bases of the junction unmatched. CDR3 bases: TGTGCCACCAGCCCGCCTCCTGGAGACAGGGCCCACGAGCAGTACTTC. Amino acids: CATSPPPGDRAHEQYF. The full variable domain, its missing parts supplied by reference TRBV15 and TRBJ2-7, is DAMVIQNPRYQVTQFGKPVTLSCSQTLNHNVMYWYQQKSSQAPKLLFHYYDKDFNNEADTPDNFQSRRPNTSFCFLDIRSPGLGDTAMYLCATSPPPGDRAHEQYFGPGTRLTVT.

The gene calls are TRBV5-5 and TRBJ2-5, with D uncertain. V lost 4 bases, J lost 2 bases, and 9 bases lay in between. Germline CDR1 reads SGHKS; CDR2 reads YYEKEE (reference sequence). The CDR3 sequence is 13 residues long. The CDR3 bases are TGTGCCAGCAGCGCTAATACTCAAGAGACCCAGTACTTC. Translation gives CASSANTQETQYF.

The chain has TRBV5-1 and TRBJ2-7; 14 bases fit TRBD2. Per germline, CDR1 SGHRS and CDR2 YFSETQ. With V trimmed by 4 bases and J by 7 bases, 7 bases remained unmatched. The CDR3 spans 15 residues. The CDR3 protein is CASSPGLAGGREQYV. For the CDR3, the DNA is TGCGCCAGCAGCCCCGGACTAGCGGGAGGTCGGGAGCAGTACGTC.

The chain joins TRBV24-1 to TRBJ2-3; D is possibly TRBD2 (6 bases). V was pared by 5 bases and J by 3 bases, with 20 bases between. Germline CDR1 reads KGHDR; CDR2 reads SFDVKD. This CDR3 comprises 17 residues. CDR3 bases: TGTGCCACCAGTGGCCAGGGTGGAAGTCGGGGGACAGATACGCAGTATTTT. Amino acids: CATSGQGGSRGTDTQYF.

In its sample, this clone was seen a few times. The chain couples TRBV6-6 to TRBJ1-4, with 7 positions matching TRBD1. The CDR3 runs 15 residues. The germline CDR1 and CDR2 sequences are MNHNY and SVGAGI (reference sequence). V trimming: 0 bases; J trimming: 8 bases; junction bases outside the gene matches: 6. CDR3 sequence: CASSYSPGGREKLFF. In DNA, the CDR3 is TGTGCCAGCAGTTACTCGCCAGGGGGAAGGGAAAAACTGTTTTTT.

This clone was recorded only once. The chain employs TRBV7-8 and TRBJ2-7; no definite D call. The CDR3 sequence is 13 residues long. The V and J ends lost 1 base and 5 bases respectively, with 9 bases between them. Germline CDR1 reads SGHVS; CDR2 reads FQNEAQ. The CDR3 region has the DNA TGTGCCAGCAGCTTAGAATTACCGGACGAGCAGTACTTC. It codes for CASSLELPDEQYF.

V and J are TRBV29-1 and TRBJ1-2; TRBD1 matches 7 bases. The CDR3 consists of 13 residues. With V trimmed by 6 bases and J by 7 bases, 11 bases remained unmatched. CDR1 SQVTM and CDR2 ANQGSEA come from the germline V gene. CDR3 protein: CSVYSRQGGGYTF. CDR3 coding DNA: TGCAGCGTCTACAGTCGACAGGGCGGTGGCTACACCTTC.

This rearrangement joins TRBV2 to TRBJ1-1, with 7 bases lining up with TRBD1. Unmatched junction bases numbered 10, after V lost 7 bases and J lost 2 bases. This CDR3 region has 15 residues. Germline V gene lookup returns CDR1 SNHLY and CDR2 FYNNEI. DNA of the CDR3: TGTGCCAGCATGGCCCTCAGGACAGGAAACACTGAAGCTTTCTTT. It codes for CASMALRTGNTEAFF. The variable domain in full, completed from reference TRBV2 and TRBJ1-1, reads EPEVTQTPSHQVTQMGQEVILRCVPISNHLYFYWYRQILGQKVEFLVSFYNNEISEKSEIFDDQFSVERPDGSNFTLKIRSTKLEDSAMYFCASMALRTGNTEAFFGQGTRLTVV.

The rearrangement joins TRBV2 to TRBJ1-1; D is undetermined. From germline, CDR1 is SNHLY and CDR2 FYNNEI. The CDR3 consists of 15 residues. The V gene lost 2 bases and the J gene lost 3 bases, with 13 bases spanning the gap. CDR3 nucleotides: TGTGCCAGCAGTGAATCTAGGCCCGGGGACACTGAAGCTTTCTTT. This translates into CASSESRPGDTEAFF.

The chain has TRBV10-3 and TRBJ1-6, with D possibly TRBD1 on 6 matching bases. Germline V lookup: CDR1 ENHRY, CDR2 SYGVKD. V lost 3 bases to trimming and J lost 10 bases, with 10 bases between them. CDR3 length: 13 residues. The CDR3 sequence: CAISDRGRSPLHF. The CDR3 nucleotides read TGTGCCATCAGTGACAGGGGTAGGTCACCCCTCCACTTT.